This T cell receptor (beta chain) was documented in a study of shared clonotypes between healthy human individuals. Study-wide results and limits: Clonotype sharing among donors was expected to depend on sequencing depth.

Germline loops: CDR1 SGHKS, CDR2 YYEKEE (reference sequence). V shed 1 base and J 8 bases; nucleotides not matched to a gene: 9. This CDR3 region has 16 residues. Clones were sequenced by immunoSEQ multiplex PCR, and TCRdb holds only the in-frame ones, with some missing. The sample contains about 2.5 million clones, around 92% of which appear only once. The investigators split CD4+ cells into a CD45RA+ naive subset and a CD45RA-negative memory subset. This clone has just one count. Its antigen is undetermined. The source of this sequence is a man between 18 and 29 years old in good health. Some clones in this sample may be carry-over from other donors' samples. The chain couples TRBV5-5 to TRBJ2-4, with 10 bases aligning to TRBD1. Sequencing was done on a sample of naive CD4+ T cells from PBMCs. Subset defined: CD45RA+ positively selected. CDR3 bases: TGTGCCAGCAGCTTGTCCCGCGAGACAGGGGGCTACATTCAGTACTTC. The encoded protein is CASSLSRETGGYIQYF.